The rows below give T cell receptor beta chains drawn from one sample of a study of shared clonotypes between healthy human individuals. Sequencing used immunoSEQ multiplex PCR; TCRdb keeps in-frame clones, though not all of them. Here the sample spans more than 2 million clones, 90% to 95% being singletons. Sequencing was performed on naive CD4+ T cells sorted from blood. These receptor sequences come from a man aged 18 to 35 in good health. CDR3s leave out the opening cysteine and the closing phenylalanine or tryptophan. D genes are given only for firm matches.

CDR3: ASSHRAGRFYNSPLH; D: .; V: TRBV28; J: TRBJ1-6
CDR3: ASSPPSGSQF; D: .; V: TRBV18; J: TRBJ2-1
CDR3: ASSQDPLGEAF; D: .; V: TRBV4-3; J: TRBJ1-1
CDR3: ASGNRGADTQY; D: TRBD1; V: TRBV12-5; J: TRBJ2-3
CDR3: ASSLTSGRYNEQF; D: TRBD2; V: TRBV7-2; J: TRBJ2-1
CDR3: ASLWDRVGEAF; D: TRBD1; V: TRBV6-6; J: TRBJ1-1
CDR3: AISGRGTYNEQF; D: .; V: TRBV10-3; J: TRBJ2-1
CDR3: ASSPLSGGSRTEAF; D: .; V: TRBV18; J: TRBJ1-1
CDR3: ASSEAGVGNTIY; D: .; V: TRBV6-6; J: TRBJ1-3
CDR3: ASSFLQGGYSPLH; D: .; V: TRBV5-6; J: TRBJ1-6
CDR3: ASSFYRETYNSPLH; D: .; V: TRBV27; J: TRBJ1-6
CDR3: ASSDPRGGENTEAF; D: TRBD1; V: TRBV28; J: TRBJ1-1
CDR3: ASTKDGGDTGELF; D: TRBD2; V: TRBV5-4; J: TRBJ2-2
CDR3: SVEGQTNYGYT; D: .; V: TRBV29-1; J: TRBJ1-2
CDR3: ASMSDSLGNTIY; D: .; V: TRBV5-1; J: TRBJ1-3
CDR3: ASSLFRGGALH; D: .; V: TRBV6-6; J: TRBJ1-6
CDR3: ASSAGPAGEQY; D: .; V: TRBV7-6; J: TRBJ2-7
CDR3: ASSQEISGRTYEQY; D: TRBD2; V: TRBV4-3; J: TRBJ2-7
CDR3: ASSLSRQGYEQY; D: .; V: TRBV11-2; J: TRBJ2-7
CDR3: ASSGWTGTPDYGYT; D: TRBD1; V: TRBV28; J: TRBJ1-2
CDR3: ASSQYSETF; D: .; V: TRBV4-3; J: TRBJ1-1
CDR3: AWSRLTLNTEAF; D: .; V: TRBV30; J: TRBJ1-1
CDR3: ASQRQSSYNEQF; D: .; V: TRBV5-4; J: TRBJ2-1
CDR3: AIRQGRTGYEQY; D: .; V: TRBV10-3; J: TRBJ2-7
CDR3: ASRQPGVNYGYT; D: .; V: TRBV6-1; J: TRBJ1-2
CDR3: ASRGQGQETQY; D: TRBD1; V: TRBV25-1; J: TRBJ2-5
CDR3: ASSLGTDLNTEAF; D: .; V: TRBV5-8; J: TRBJ1-1